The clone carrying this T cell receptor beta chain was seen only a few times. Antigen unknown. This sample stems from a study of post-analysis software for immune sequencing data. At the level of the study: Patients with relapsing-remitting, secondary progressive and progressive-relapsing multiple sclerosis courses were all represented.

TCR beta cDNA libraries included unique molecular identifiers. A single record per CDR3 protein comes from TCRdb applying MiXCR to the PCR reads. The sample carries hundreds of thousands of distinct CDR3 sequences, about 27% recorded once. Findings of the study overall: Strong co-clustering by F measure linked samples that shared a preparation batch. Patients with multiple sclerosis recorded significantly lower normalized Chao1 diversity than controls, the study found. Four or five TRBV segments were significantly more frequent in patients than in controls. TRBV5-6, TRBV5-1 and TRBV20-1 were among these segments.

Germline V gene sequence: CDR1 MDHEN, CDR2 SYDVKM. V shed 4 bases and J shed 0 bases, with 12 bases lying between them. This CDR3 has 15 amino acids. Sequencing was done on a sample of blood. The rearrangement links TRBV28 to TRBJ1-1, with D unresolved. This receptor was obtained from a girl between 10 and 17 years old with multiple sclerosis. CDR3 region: CASSSIQLLNTEAFF. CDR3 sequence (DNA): TGTGCCAGCAGTTCGATACAGCTGTTGAACACTGAAGCTTTCTTT.